This T cell receptor (beta chain) is drawn from a study of chemoradiotherapy in HPV16-positive cancers. Study conclusions and caveats: Better recurrence-free survival went with HPV-responsive T-cell expansion in HPV16-positive patients. Candidate HPV-specific clones and E7-related TCR motifs grew in tumor during treatment.

The ends were cut back, 0 bases at V and 0 bases at J, with 4 bases in the middle. Germline values: CDR1 SGHRS, CDR2 YFSETQ. The CDR3 length is 13 residues. Profiled with immunoSEQ multiplex PCR; TCRdb holds only in-frame clones, not every one. The data show over 15,000 clones, roughly 82% seen once. Samples were taken several times over chemoradiotherapy. In the case of this clone: Its cognate antigen is unknown.

The rearrangement uses TRBV5-1 and TRBJ2-7; D uncertain. The TCR originated in a human donor with HPV-associated anogenital cancer. The specimen was blood, collected from a patient who underwent chemoradiotherapy. CDR3 residues: CASSLGASYEQYF. CDR3 nucleotide sequence: TGCGCCAGCAGCTTGGGGGCCTCCTACGAGCAGTACTTC. Using reference TRBV5-1 and TRBJ2-7 for the parts outside the CDR3, the full variable domain is KAGVTQTPRYLIKTRGQQVTLSCSPISGHRSVSWYQQTPGQGLQFLFEYFSETQRNKGNFPGRFSGRQFSNSRSEMNVSTLELGDSALYLCASSLGASYEQYFGPGTRLTVT.